This entry lists 10 T cell receptor beta chains sequenced from one sample in a study of blood T cell repertoires in COVID-19. TCRdb's table, derived via immunoSEQ multiplex PCR, lists solely in-frame clones and lacks some. The table has almost 250,000 clones, approximately 90% seen once. The sequenced sample consisted of PBMCs or T cells enriched from blood (not recorded which). Receptor source: a woman aged 25 to 39 who had recovered from COVID-19.

The genes are TRBV30 and TRBJ2-7; a possible D gene is TRBD1 (6 bases). Deletions cut 5 bases from V and 4 bases from J, with 21 bases between. This CDR3 region has 15 residues. CDR1 is GTSNPN, CDR2 SVGIG, per germline (reference sequence). CDR3 DNA: TGTGCCTGGGATAACAGGGTCCGACACCCTTACGAGCAGTACTTC. As protein: CAWDNRVRHPYEQYF.

This CDR3 reads CASGTVTEAFF. The CDR3, as DNA: TGTGCCAGCGGGACAGTCACTGAAGCTTTCTTT. J is TRBJ1-1 and V is TRBV19; 7 positions agree with TRBD1. The germline V gene encodes CDR1 LNHDA and CDR2 SQIVND (reference sequence). V dropped 9 bases and J dropped 4; count of bases not matched to a gene: 2. The CDR3 covers 11 residues.

The chain links TRBV9 to TRBJ1-2, with 9 positions matching TRBD1. The ends lost 4 bases at V and 11 bases at J; junction bases unmatched: 9. The CDR3 has 13 amino acids. Germline CDR1 SGDLS, CDR2 YYNGEE. As DNA, the CDR3 is TGTGCCAGCAGCAAAGACAGGGGGAATTGGTACACCTTC. Translating it yields CASSKDRGNWYTF.

The V gene is TRBV6-1, the J gene TRBJ2-7, with 14 nucleotides matching TRBD2. V shed 4 bases, J shed 3 bases, and the junction held 11 bases outside the gene matches. The germline V gene has CDR1 MNHNS and CDR2 SASEGT. CDR3 size: 18 residues. CDR3: CASSVAMGLAGENYEQYF. The DNA of the CDR3 is TGTGCCAGCAGTGTGGCGATGGGACTAGCGGGAGAGAACTACGAGCAGTACTTC.

The chain links TRBV7-9 to TRBJ1-1, with a possible D match to TRBD1 (5 bases). Germline lookup yields CDR1 SEHNR and CDR2 FQNEAQ (reference sequence). The germline V and J ends were trimmed by 0 bases and 6 bases, with 20 bases remaining between them. The CDR3 spans 17 residues. CDR3 bases: TGTGCCAGCAGCTTAGCTCTCCTCGACAGACGGCTCGCTGAAGCTTTCTTT. Translating it yields CASSLALLDRRLAEAFF.

DNA of the CDR3: TGTGCCAGTAGTTGGAGCGGAGATGGGGGCCCCTACAATGAGCAGTTCTTC. Translation gives CASSWSGDGGPYNEQFF. The chain links TRBV19 to TRBJ2-1; possibly TRBD1 for D (6 bases). The V gene lost 5 bases and the J gene lost 2 bases, with 19 bases spanning the gap. The germline CDR1 and CDR2 sequences are LNHDA and SQIVND (reference sequence). The CDR3 extends over 17 amino acids.

The chain has TRBV12-3 or TRBV12-4 and TRBJ1-5; tentatively, D is TRBD1 (6 bases). The CDR3 contains 13 residues. V was trimmed by 6 bases and J by 5 bases, leaving 11 bases between them. Here the CDR3 DNA reads TGTGCCAGCAGAACACAGGGCGATCAGCCCCAGCATTTT. It is translated as CASRTQGDQPQHF.

The chain employs TRBV4-3 and TRBJ1-6; D is possibly TRBD1 (5 bases). Germline V gives CDR1 LGHNA, CDR2 YSLEER. CDR3 length: 15 residues. Trimming removed 0 bases at V and 7 bases at J, with 10 bases between. The CDR3 is CASSQDRVLNSPLHF. The CDR3 nucleotides are TGCGCCAGCAGCCAAGACAGGGTACTGAATTCACCCCTCCACTTT.

The gene calls are TRBV19 and TRBJ2-5; tentatively, D is TRBD2 (6 bases). Trimming left V 4 bases short and J 3 bases short, with 12 bases between. Germline V gene sequence: CDR1 LNHDA, CDR2 SQIVND (reference sequence). The CDR3 runs 14 residues. The CDR3 reads CASSTTGVEETQYF. The CDR3 DNA sequence: TGTGCCAGTAGTACCACGGGAGTCGAAGAGACCCAGTACTTC.

V and J are TRBV5-1 and TRBJ2-1; D not certain. Trimming took off 0 bases at V and 5 bases at J, with 12 bases between the two ends. The CDR3 covers 15 residues. Germline V gives CDR1 SGHRS, CDR2 YFSETQ. For the CDR3, the DNA is TGCGCCAGCAGCTTGGATAGCCCGAAGGACAATGAGCAGTTCTTC. Encoded protein: CASSLDSPKDNEQFF. Looking up the rest from reference TRBV5-1 and TRBJ2-1 gives the full variable domain: KAGVTQTPRYLIKTRGQQVTLSCSPISGHRSVSWYQQTPGQGLQFLFEYFSETQRNKGNFPGRFSGRQFSNSRSEMNVSTLELGDSALYLCASSLDSPKDNEQFFGPGTRLTVL.